This T cell receptor beta chain appears in the sequencing data of a study of T cells in Graves' hyperthyroidism and ophthalmopathy. This clonotype was detected many times. This CDR3 comprises 13 residues. In germline, CDR1 is MNHEY, CDR2 SMNVEV (reference sequence). Trimming took 3 bases from V and 7 from J, leaving 12 bases between them. TCR beta CDR3 regions were amplified from RNA transcripts. A set of HTBI primers served as the primers for a first-round RT-PCR of the TCR CDR3. From the multiplex PCR reads, TCRdb called clonotypes with MiXCR, one entry per CDR3 protein. The table lists approximately 380,000 distinct CDR3 sequences, over 15% of them singletons.

J is TRBJ1-2 and V is TRBV27; a weak D match, TRBD1 (5 bases). The sequenced sample was blood. The receptor's source is a young woman with Graves' hyperthyroidism. The CDR3 coding sequence is TGTGCCAGCAGTTTCGGGGTGAGGGGTGGCTACACCTTC. Translated, it gives CASSFGVRGGYTF.